The next 25 T cell receptor beta chains were all read from a single sample in a study of identical twins. TCRdb reprocessed the 5' RACE reads with MiXCR, giving one entry per CDR3 protein. The sample holds approximately 350,000 distinct CDR3 sequences; over 9% are singletons and the top ten take roughly 7%. The sample was also reused in another study, on yellow fever vaccine responses in identical twins.

The sample was CD8+ T cells sorted from blood. These receptors all stem from a woman between 18 and 30 years old in good health.

This clonotype was counted only a few times. The chain combines TRBV6-1 with TRBJ2-1, with 11 bases aligning to TRBD2. There are 15 residues in the CDR3. Looked up from germline, CDR1 is MNHNS and CDR2 is SASEGT. V lost 7 bases, J lost 4 bases, and 6 bases stayed unmatched. CDR3 nucleotide sequence: TGTGCCAGCACCCTGACTAGCGGGAATTACAATGAGCAGTTCTTC. Encoded protein: CASTLTSGNYNEQFF.

This clonotype was seen more than once but under ten times. The rearrangement links TRBV29-1 to TRBJ2-1; D possibly uses TRBD1 or TRBD2 (6 bases each). The V and J ends lost 0 bases and 0 bases respectively, with 12 bases between them. The CDR3 has 16 amino acids. Germline lookup yields CDR1 SQVTM and CDR2 ANQGSEA. CDR3 loop: CSVEEQGGDSYNEQFF. The DNA for the CDR3 is TGCAGCGTTGAAGAACAGGGCGGGGACTCCTACAATGAGCAGTTCTTC.

This clonotype was seen a few times. This rearrangement joins TRBV20-1 to TRBJ1-5, with D perhaps TRBD1 (6 bases). Germline V CDR1 and CDR2: DFQATT, SNEGSKA (reference sequence). The V end was cut by 6 bases, the J end by 6 bases, with 18 bases between. This CDR3 is built from 14 residues. The CDR3 nucleotides are TGCAGTGCACGTAGAACCAGGGGCGGTCAGCCCCAGCATTTT. The encoded protein is CSARRTRGGQPQHF.

This clonotype came up a few times. The genes are TRBV5-5 and TRBJ1-1, with 7 bases fitting TRBD1. The J segment lost 7 bases and the V segment lost 4 bases, leaving 10 bases of the junction unmatched. This CDR3 spans 14 amino acids. Germline V CDR1 and CDR2: SGHKS, YYEKEE (reference sequence). The CDR3: CASSLGTEYDEAFF. The CDR3 nucleotides read TGTGCCAGCAGCCTCGGGACAGAATACGATGAAGCTTTCTTT.

The chain has TRBV6-1 and TRBJ2-3, with TRBD1 identical over 8 bases. The CDR3 covers 15 residues. The junction had 3 bases not matched to a gene; V was cut back by 0 bases and J by 4 bases. Germline V gene sequence: CDR1 MNHNS, CDR2 SASEGT. CDR3 sequence reads: CASSEAPTGADTQYF. CDR3 in DNA: TGTGCCAGCAGTGAAGCGCCGACAGGGGCAGATACGCAGTATTTT.

This clonotype was recorded a few times. This sequence joins TRBV10-2 and TRBJ1-2; D gene uncertain. CDR1 WSHSY and CDR2 SAAADI come from the germline V gene. This CDR3 spans 16 amino acids. V lost 3 bases and J 2 bases, leaving 16 bases between the germline ends. The CDR3 here is CASSDIPGPLNYGYTF. CDR3 DNA sequence: TGCGCCAGCAGTGACATCCCAGGTCCCCTAAACTATGGCTACACCTTC.

This clonotype was detected only a few times. In DNA, the CDR3 is TGTGCCAGCAGCGGAGGGAGGTGGGCATCCCAAGAGACCCAGTACTTC. Residues: CASSGGRWASQETQYF. The V gene is TRBV7-2, the J gene TRBJ2-5; perhaps TRBD2 as D (6 bases). Trimming removed 5 bases from V and 1 base from J, with 17 bases in between. CDR1 and CDR2 (germline): SGHTA, FQGNSA. This CDR3 spans 16 amino acids.

V gene TRBV4-2 combines with J gene TRBJ2-1; D possibly corresponds to TRBD2 (6 bases). Trimming took 4 bases from V and 3 from J, leaving 13 bases between them. Germline-derived CDR1 and CDR2 are LGHNA and YNFKEQ. CDR3 length: 15 residues. DNA of the CDR3: TGTGCCAGCAGCCTAGCGGCGGTGGGCTACAATGAGCAGTTCTTC. Protein product: CASSLAAVGYNEQFF.

The V and J genes are TRBV12-5 and TRBJ1-1, with a weak D call TRBD1 (5 bases). Germline CDR1 and CDR2: LGHNT and FRNRAP. The germline V and J ends were trimmed by 0 bases and 1 base, with 12 bases remaining between them. The CDR3 length is 16 residues. As DNA, the CDR3 is TGTGCTAGTGGTTTGGTGACCCCAGGGAAGAACACTGAAGCTTTCTTT. As protein: CASGLVTPGKNTEAFF. Supplemented by reference TRBV12-5 and TRBJ1-1, the full variable domain reads DARVTQTPRHKVTEMGQEVTMRCQPILGHNTVFWYRQTMMQGLELLAYFRNRAPLDDSGMPKDRFSAEMPDATLATLKIQPSEPRDSAVYFCASGLVTPGKNTEAFFGQGTRLTVV.

The genes are TRBV7-9 and TRBJ2-7; D remains ambiguous. This CDR3 contains 12 residues. Germline V gene lookup returns CDR1 SEHNR and CDR2 FQNEAQ (reference sequence). V was clipped by 1 base and J by 6 bases, with 7 bases between them. The CDR3 loop reads CASSLEAGEQYV. The CDR3 DNA follows: TGTGCCAGCAGCTTAGAGGCTGGCGAGCAGTACGTC.

The chain employs TRBV27 and TRBJ2-1, with 8 bases aligning to TRBD1. Germline-derived CDR1 and CDR2 are MNHEY and SMNVEV (reference sequence). With V trimmed by 7 bases and J by 5 bases, 7 bases remained unmatched. The CDR3 runs 14 residues. The chain's CDR3 is CASTWTGPNNEQFF. The CDR3 nucleotides are TGTGCCAGCACCTGGACAGGGCCGAACAATGAGCAGTTCTTC.

This clonotype was counted between two and nine times. The chain uses TRBV9 and TRBJ1-1; 7 bases align to TRBD1. Trimming at V came to 2 bases and at J to 4 bases, leaving 8 bases not matched to a gene. Germline lookup yields CDR1 SGDLS and CDR2 YYNGEE. The CDR3 spans 15 residues. The CDR3 spells CASSVRQGGGTEAFF. For the CDR3, the DNA is TGTGCCAGCAGCGTTCGACAGGGTGGTGGCACTGAAGCTTTCTTT.

The genes are TRBV7-9 and TRBJ2-1, with 8 nucleotides matching TRBD2. CDR1 is SEHNR, CDR2 FQNEAQ, per germline (reference sequence). This CDR3 is built from 14 residues. V was pared by 4 bases and J by 10 bases, with 9 bases of the junction left unmatched. CDR3 bases: TGTGCCAGCAGCTCCCGGGGGGGGCCCGGGGAGCAGTTCTTC. The encoded protein is CASSSRGGPGEQFF.

This chain joins TRBV4-1 and TRBJ1-4; the D is unclear. Germline values: CDR1 MGHRA, CDR2 YSYEKL. Between the trimmed V and J ends, which lost 4 bases and 0 bases, there was a span of 15 bases. This CDR3 contains 17 residues. CDR3 sequence reads: CASSPHDLGTTNEKLFF. The CDR3 region has the DNA TGCGCCAGCAGCCCTCATGATCTGGGGACAACTAATGAAAAACTGTTTTTT.

This clonotype was detected only a few times. This chain uses TRBV12-3 or TRBV12-4 with TRBJ2-3; D gene unclear. The CDR3 has 14 residues. Deletions cut 9 bases from V and 2 bases from J, with 15 bases between. This CDR3 reads CASTGRFITDTQYF. CDR3 bases: TGTGCCAGTACCGGACGGTTTATCACAGATACGCAGTATTTT.

The V gene is TRBV11-3, the J gene TRBJ2-7, with 8 bases matching TRBD1. The CDR3 length is 15 residues. The junction had 11 bases not matched to a gene; V was cut back by 5 bases and J by 5 bases. Germline V CDR1 and CDR2: SGHNT, YENEEA. This chain's CDR3 is CASSAQDRDRDEQYF. CDR3 DNA sequence: TGTGCCAGCAGCGCCCAGGACAGGGACAGAGACGAGCAGTACTTC.

This clonotype has ten or more counts. The CDR3 region is CASSPGTDTTEAFF. CDR3 DNA: TGTGCCAGCAGCCCCGGGACAGACACCACTGAAGCTTTCTTT. V and J are TRBV12-3 or TRBV12-4 and TRBJ1-1; 7 bases map to TRBD1. The CDR3 has 14 amino acids. The junction had 8 bases not matched to a gene; V was cut back by 6 bases and J by 4 bases.

This clonotype was counted at least ten times. This sequence joins TRBV15 and TRBJ2-3, with TRBD2 identical over 9 bases. This CDR3 is 15 amino acids long. Germline loops: CDR1 LNHNV, CDR2 YYDKDF (reference sequence). Trimming took 4 bases from V and 4 from J; bases not matched to a gene: 6. In DNA form, the CDR3 reads TGTGCCACCAGCATGCTAGCGGGAAGCGCAGATACGCAGTATTTT. It is translated as CATSMLAGSADTQYF.

The V and J genes are TRBV6-1 and TRBJ2-7; 8 bases are shared with TRBD2. The CDR3 extends over 15 amino acids. In germline, CDR1 is MNHNS, CDR2 SASEGT. Trimming removed 6 bases from V and 3 bases from J; junction bases left unmatched: 10. CDR3: CASSSESGGGYEQYV. The CDR3 region has the DNA TGTGCCAGCAGCTCAGAATCCGGGGGGGGCTACGAGCAGTACGTC.

The chain uses TRBV11-2 and TRBJ1-2; tentatively, D is TRBD1 (6 bases). This CDR3 spans 13 amino acids. Looked up from germline, CDR1 is SGHAT and CDR2 is FQNNGV. V gave up 7 bases and J gave up 6 bases, with 15 bases separating them. This CDR3 reads CASNSGTPNGYTF. The CDR3 DNA sequence: TGTGCCAGCAACTCCGGGACACCAAATGGCTACACCTTC.

This clonotype was counted a few times. The V gene is TRBV6-2 or TRBV6-3, the J gene TRBJ2-1, with 10 bases identical to TRBD1. The CDR3 is made up of 15 amino acids. Looked up from germline, CDR1 is MNHEY and CDR2 is SVGEGT. Losses at the gene ends were 8 bases for V and 4 bases for J; bases not matched to a gene: 8. The CDR3 loop reads CASSIGTGAYNEQFF. In DNA, the CDR3 is TGTGCCAGCTCGATAGGGACAGGGGCTTACAATGAGCAGTTCTTC.

The table lists this clonotype with a few counts. CDR3 in DNA: TGTGCCACCAAAGGCCCGGGGGGCACTGAAGCTTTCTTT. Protein: CATKGPGGTEAFF. V gene TRBV24-1 combines with J gene TRBJ1-1; D is perhaps TRBD1 (5 bases). Germline V gives CDR1 KGHDR, CDR2 SFDVKD. The V and J ends lost 8 bases and 4 bases respectively, with 13 bases between them. The CDR3 contains 13 residues.

The V call is TRBV20-1, the J call TRBJ2-7, with 8 nucleotides matching TRBD2. CDR1 and CDR2 from the germline V gene are DFQATT and SNEGSKA (reference sequence). The CDR3 consists of 12 residues. V lost 3 bases to trimming and J lost 2 bases; unmatched junction nucleotides: 0. CDR3 sequence (DNA): TGCAGTGCTAGCGGGGGGGCCTACGAGCAGTACGTC. It encodes CSASGGAYEQYV.

This clonotype was seen only a few times. The rearrangement joins TRBV7-2 to TRBJ2-1, with 14 bases identical to TRBD2. With 1 base clipped from V and 4 bases from J, the junction kept 3 bases outside the gene matches. The germline gives CDR1 SGHTA, CDR2 FQGNSA. There are 17 residues in the CDR3. This CDR3 is CASSLGTSGRSYNEQFF. The CDR3 DNA sequence: TGTGCCAGCAGCTTAGGGACTAGCGGGAGGTCATACAATGAGCAGTTCTTC. The whole variable domain, remainder taken from reference TRBV7-2 and TRBJ2-1, is GAGVSQSPSNKVTEKGKDVELRCDPISGHTALYWYRQSLGQGLEFLIYFQGNSAPDKSGLPSDRFSAERTGGSVSTLTIQRTQQEDSAVYLCASSLGTSGRSYNEQFFGPGTRLTVL.

This clonotype was found many times. The chain links TRBV7-9 to TRBJ1-1; 8 bases align to TRBD1. The CDR3 sequence is 15 residues long. Trimming at V came to 0 bases and at J to 1 base, leaving 1 base not matched to a gene. Germline CDR1 reads SEHNR; CDR2 reads FQNEAQ (reference sequence). CDR3 region: CASSLAGTGNTEAFF. In DNA, the CDR3 is TGTGCCAGCAGCTTAGCCGGGACAGGGAACACTGAAGCTTTCTTT.